Shown below are 18 T cell receptor beta chains from a single sample sequenced in a study of identical twins. TCRdb reprocessed the 5' RACE reads via MiXCR and lists one record per CDR3 protein. Here the sample spans 240,000 or so distinct CDR3 sequences, about 10% being singletons. The specimen was memory T cells sorted from blood. The receptors originated from a man aged 50 or older in good health.

This clonotype has ten or more counts. The chain has TRBV3-1 and TRBJ2-2; D gene ambiguous. The ends were cut back, 4 bases at V and 7 bases at J, with 16 bases in the middle. The length of the CDR3 is 15 residues. In germline, CDR1 is LGHDT, CDR2 YNNKEL (reference sequence). CDR3 protein: CASSRMVAVGGELFF. DNA of the CDR3: TGTGCCAGCAGCCGCATGGTAGCTGTGGGCGGGGAGCTGTTTTTT.

This clonotype was observed at least ten times. This chain uses TRBV11-2 with TRBJ2-1; 7 bases map to TRBD1. CDR3 length equals 13 residues. V gave up 5 bases and J gave up 5 bases; unmatched junction bases: 3. Germline V lookup: CDR1 SGHAT, CDR2 FQNNGV. This chain's CDR3 is CASSGDRNNEQFF. The CDR3 nucleotides read TGTGCCAGCAGCGGGGACAGAAACAATGAGCAGTTCTTC.

V is TRBV7-9 and J is TRBJ2-6; TRBD2 is a possible D gene (5 bases). The germline V gene encodes CDR1 SEHNR and CDR2 FQNEAQ (reference sequence). Trimming stripped 7 bases from V and 2 bases from J, with 9 bases between. This CDR3 is 14 amino acids long. The chain's CDR3 is CASIIGAGANVLTF. The CDR3 DNA reads as TGTGCCAGCATCATCGGGGCTGGGGCCAACGTCCTGACTTTC.

This clonotype has a handful of counts. V gene TRBV4-2 combines with J gene TRBJ2-7, with 7 nucleotides matching TRBD1. The CDR3 is 16 amino acids. The germline V gene has CDR1 LGHNA and CDR2 YNFKEQ. V lost 0 bases and J lost 5; bases outside the gene matches: 10. The CDR3 bases are TGTGCCAGCAGCCAAGATCCAGGGTACAGGGGCAACGAGCAGTACTTC. The encoded protein is CASSQDPGYRGNEQYF.

This clonotype came up a few times. The genes are TRBV29-1 and TRBJ1-4; D is unclear. This CDR3 has 12 residues. With 5 bases removed from V and 7 bases from J, the gap between germline ends came to 11 bases. Germline loops: CDR1 SQVTM, CDR2 ANQGSEA. The CDR3 nucleotides read TGCAGCGTTCTGACATCTTTTGAAAAACTGTTTTTT. Translating gives CSVLTSFEKLFF.

The rearrangement joins TRBV10-3 to TRBJ1-6; TRBD1 agrees at 7 bases. The CDR3 runs 14 residues. CDR1 is ENHRY, CDR2 SYGVKD, per germline. Losses at the gene ends were 6 bases for V and 7 bases for J; bases not matched to a gene: 6. The CDR3 nucleotides read TGTGCCATCAGAGGGGGACAGCGCAATTCACCCCTCCACTTT. Translation gives CAIRGGQRNSPLHF.

At least ten counts were recorded for this clonotype. The chain links TRBV2 to TRBJ2-1; possibly TRBD1 or TRBD2 for D (5 bases each). With 10 bases removed from V and 8 bases from J, the gap between germline ends came to 18 bases. This CDR3 spans 13 amino acids. Per germline, CDR1 SNHLY and CDR2 FYNNEI. The CDR3 spells CANSGTALHEQFF. The CDR3 DNA follows: TGTGCCAACTCTGGGACGGCCCTCCATGAGCAGTTCTTC.

The chain couples TRBV3-1 to TRBJ2-5; D remains unclear. The CDR3 length is 12 residues. Germline CDR1 is LGHDT and CDR2 is YNNKEL (reference sequence). Trimming removed 2 bases from V and 5 bases from J, with 6 bases in between. In DNA form, the CDR3 reads TGTGCCAGCAGCCAAACACCGGAGACCCAGTACTTC. This sequence encodes CASSQTPETQYF.

This clonotype was observed a few times. This chain connects TRBV28 to TRBJ2-5, with TRBD2 identical over 9 bases. In germline, CDR1 is MDHEN, CDR2 SYDVKM. The CDR3 is made up of 14 amino acids. V dropped 6 bases and J dropped 4; count of bases not matched to a gene: 6. The CDR3 reads CASSSGGFRETQYF. DNA of the CDR3: TGTGCCAGCAGCAGCGGGGGGTTCCGAGAGACCCAGTACTTC.

This clonotype was recorded at least ten times. The rearrangement uses TRBV7-7 and TRBJ1-2; the D gene is possibly TRBD1 (6 bases). This CDR3 comprises 15 residues. Trimming pared 5 bases from V and 2 bases from J, leaving 15 bases between. Germline V gives CDR1 SSHAT, CDR2 FNYEAQ (reference sequence). The CDR3 DNA sequence: TGTGCCAGCAGCCCATTGGACAGCGACAACTATGGCTACACCTTC. This sequence encodes CASSPLDSDNYGYTF.

This clonotype was picked up many times. This chain links TRBV20-1 with TRBJ1-3; no clear D. CDR3 size: 16 residues. Deletions cut 4 bases from V and 0 bases from J, with 16 bases between. From germline, CDR1 is DFQATT and CDR2 SNEGSKA (reference sequence). DNA for the CDR3: TGCAGTGCTACCCCGGGAATGAGGATCTCTGGAAACACCATATATTTT. The encoded protein is CSATPGMRISGNTIYF.

This clonotype was counted at least ten times. The chain uses TRBV9 and TRBJ2-7, with TRBD2 matching 9 bases. J lost 0 bases, V lost 2 bases, and 12 bases had no gene match. The CDR3 length is 18 residues. Looked up from germline, CDR1 is SGDLS and CDR2 is YYNGEE. The CDR3 sequence: CASSVGSGGRVDSYEQYF. The CDR3 DNA is TGTGCCAGCAGCGTGGGCTCCGGCGGGAGGGTAGACTCCTACGAGCAGTACTTC.

The CDR3 spells CASSFSLTGSPNQPQHF. In DNA, the CDR3 is TGTGCCAGCAGTTTCTCTCTGACAGGGAGTCCTAATCAGCCCCAGCATTTT. The chain carries TRBV28 and TRBJ1-5; 7 bases fit TRBD1. The CDR3 covers 17 residues. The junction had 12 bases not matched to a gene; V was cut back by 3 bases and J by 4 bases. The V gene's germline CDR1 is MDHEN and CDR2 SYDVKM.

The count of this clonotype is one. The rearrangement uses TRBV6-2 or TRBV6-3 and TRBJ2-7, with D unresolved. V dropped 6 bases and J dropped 3 bases, with 12 bases sitting between them. The germline V gene has CDR1 MNHEY and CDR2 SVGEGT. This CDR3 has 13 amino acids. CDR3 loop: CASRLQEFYEQYF. The CDR3 bases are TGTGCCAGCAGGCTGCAAGAATTCTACGAGCAGTACTTC.

The CDR3 nucleotides are TGCAGCGTTGGTGGACACACCACAGATACGCAGTATTTT. Amino acids: CSVGGHTTDTQYF. This chain connects TRBV29-1 to TRBJ2-3, with a weak D call TRBD1 (5 bases). V lost 4 bases to trimming and J lost 2 bases, with 10 bases between them. This CDR3 contains 13 residues. Germline loops: CDR1 SQVTM, CDR2 ANQGSEA.

This clonotype was recorded at least ten times. This chain joins TRBV7-2 and TRBJ2-7, with D possibly being TRBD1 or TRBD2 (6 bases each). The CDR3 spans 15 residues. The germline CDR1 and CDR2 sequences are SGHTA and FQGNSA. The V end was cut by 6 bases, the J end by 3 bases, with 18 bases between. The CDR3 loop is CASSVVGGQYYEQYF. CDR3 coding DNA: TGTGCCAGCAGTGTCGTTGGGGGGCAGTACTACGAGCAGTACTTC.

This clonotype was detected a few times. The chain is built from TRBV3-1 and TRBJ2-1; D ambiguous. Germline CDR1 LGHDT, CDR2 YNNKEL (reference sequence). There are 19 residues in the CDR3. Between the trimmed V and J ends, which lost 4 bases and 0 bases, there was a span of 22 bases. The CDR3 bases are TGTGCCAGCAGCCGCGGTGGTGGGATCCAAGTAACCTCCTACAATGAGCAGTTCTTC. This translates into CASSRGGGIQVTSYNEQFF.

The V gene is TRBV4-2, the J gene TRBJ2-7; TRBD1 matches at 11 bases. The CDR3 loop spans 16 amino acids. Germline V gene data show CDR1 as LGHNA and CDR2 as YNFKEQ. Trimming cost V 3 bases and J 5 bases; bases outside gene matches: 9. CDR3 sequence (DNA): TGTGCCAGCAGCCAGGAATGGACAGGGGGCCTGAACGAGCAGTACTTC. Protein: CASSQEWTGGLNEQYF.